One sample yielded the 24 T cell receptor beta chains listed below, sequenced in a study of breast tumors, draining lymph nodes, adjacent tissues. One entry per CDR3 protein results from TCRdb running MiXCR on the multiplex PCR reads. Here the sample spans fewer than 250,000 distinct CDR3 sequences, approximately 30% being singletons. Samples came from axillary lymph nodes draining the breast cancer. Sequencing was done on a sample of axillary lymph node tissue. These receptors all come from a female donor with breast cancer. Some clones in this sample may be carry-over from other donors' samples.

This clonotype was recorded at least ten times. This chain uses TRBV20-1 with TRBJ2-2; D is ambiguous. V lost 1 base and J lost 3, with 6 bases in between. The CDR3 has 13 amino acids. Germline-derived CDR1 and CDR2 are DFQATT and SNEGSKA (reference sequence). The CDR3 loop reads CSARGGHTGELFF. DNA for the CDR3: TGCAGTGCTAGAGGAGGCCACACCGGGGAGCTGTTTTTT.

The chain joins TRBV7-2 to TRBJ2-3, with TRBD2 identical over 8 bases. This CDR3 is built from 16 residues. In germline, CDR1 is SGHTA, CDR2 FQGNSA. V was clipped by 3 bases and J by 5 bases; unmatched bases: 10. The CDR3 loop reads CASSLAGGGQGDTQYF. CDR3 DNA: TGTGCCAGCAGCTTGGCCGGGGGGGGCCAGGGAGATACGCAGTATTTT. Filled out from reference TRBV7-2 and TRBJ2-3, the complete variable domain reads GAGVSQSPSNKVTEKGKDVELRCDPISGHTALYWYRQSLGQGLEFLIYFQGNSAPDKSGLPSDRFSAERTGGSVSTLTIQRTQQEDSAVYLCASSLAGGGQGDTQYFGPGTRLTVL.

The V call is TRBV5-1, the J call TRBJ1-5; TRBD1 aligns across 7 bases. CDR1 is SGHRS and CDR2 is YFSETQ in the germline V gene. The CDR3 has 16 amino acids. With 6 bases clipped from V and 9 bases from J, the junction kept 18 bases outside the gene matches. CDR3 sequence reads: CASTPGQYTGELPQHF. The CDR3 DNA reads as TGCGCCAGCACTCCGGGACAGTACACCGGGGAGCTGCCCCAGCATTTT.

The chain carries TRBV6-2 or TRBV6-3 and TRBJ2-1; D is ambiguous. CDR1 MNHEY and CDR2 SVGEGT come from the germline V gene. V dropped 2 bases and J dropped 4 bases, with 9 bases sitting between them. This CDR3 contains 14 residues. CDR3 region: CASSYVPRYNEQFF. DNA for the CDR3: TGTGCCAGCAGTTACGTGCCGCGATACAATGAGCAGTTCTTC.

Concerning this clonotype: The junction and the germline gene differ at one end; a read error may be behind it. The J gene is TRBJ2-1, the V gene TRBV20-1; unclear D gene. Germline loops: CDR1 DFQATT, CDR2 SNEGSKA (reference sequence). CDR3 size: 12 residues. CDR3 nucleotide sequence: TGCAGTGCTACGTCCCCTGGAGAAGAGCCGCTCTTC. Amino acid sequence: CSATSPGEEPLF.

This clonotype was recorded many times. V is TRBV11-1 and J is TRBJ2-7, with 8 nucleotides matching TRBD1. Germline CDR1 is SGHAT and CDR2 is FQDESV (reference sequence). This CDR3 spans 16 amino acids. Trimming removed 5 bases from V and 1 base from J; junction bases left unmatched: 10. CDR3 nucleotide sequence: TGTGCCAGCAGCGTCTCCCGGGACAGGTCATCCTACGAGCAGTACTTC. Translated, it gives CASSVSRDRSSYEQYF.

At least ten counts were recorded for this clonotype. J is TRBJ2-3 and V is TRBV20-1, with D possibly matching TRBD1 (5 bases). Between the trimmed V and J ends, which lost 6 bases and 1 base, there was a span of 14 bases. The CDR3 extends over 14 amino acids. Germline CDR1 reads DFQATT; CDR2 reads SNEGSKA (reference sequence). The CDR3 DNA sequence: TGCAGTGCCAGACAGTCCGGCCGCACAGATACGCAGTATTTT. It codes for CSARQSGRTDTQYF.

This clonotype has a count of ten or more. The V and J genes are TRBV2 and TRBJ2-5; D is unclear. This CDR3 contains 14 residues. Germline V gene lookup returns CDR1 SNHLY and CDR2 FYNNEI. V lost 6 bases to trimming and J lost 1 base, with 12 bases between them. CDR3 protein: CASSFRTVQETQYF. In DNA form, the CDR3 reads TGTGCCAGCAGCTTCAGAACTGTCCAAGAGACCCAGTACTTC.

The chain couples TRBV2 to TRBJ1-1, with D maybe TRBD1 (5 bases). V gave up 3 bases and J gave up 11 bases, with 16 bases separating them. CDR1 and CDR2 (germline): SNHLY, FYNNEI. The CDR3 contains 13 residues. The CDR3: CASSEVRAGGAFF. The CDR3 nucleotides are TGTGCCAGCAGTGAGGTGCGGGCGGGGGGGGCTTTCTTT.

This clonotype was picked up a small number of times. V gene TRBV28 combines with J gene TRBJ2-7; 9 bases map to TRBD1. V shed 7 bases and J 0 bases; nucleotides not matched to a gene: 4. Germline V gene sequence: CDR1 MDHEN, CDR2 SYDVKM. There are 14 residues in the CDR3. DNA of the CDR3: TGTGCCAGCAACTACAGGGGGCTCTCCTACGAGCAGTACTTC. As protein: CASNYRGLSYEQYF.

This clonotype has ten or more counts. The rearrangement uses TRBV11-3 and TRBJ1-3; D not certain. The CDR3 totals 12 residues. CDR1 is SGHNT and CDR2 is YENEEA in the germline V gene. Trimming took off 1 base at V and 4 bases at J, with 2 bases between the two ends. The CDR3: CASSLVGNTIYF. The CDR3 DNA sequence: TGTGCCAGCAGCTTAGTCGGAAACACCATATATTTT.

Notes on this clonotype: At one end, the junction sequence differs from germline, possibly due to a read error. The chain carries TRBV20-1 and TRBJ1-4; D unresolved. CDR3 length: 9 residues. Germline V lookup: CDR1 DFQATT, CDR2 SNEGSKA (reference sequence). CDR3 loop: CSARERPVF. The DNA for the CDR3 is TGCAGTGCTAGAGAACGACCGGTTTTT.

This clonotype was observed at least ten times. The J gene is TRBJ1-1, the V gene TRBV9; D is unresolved. The CDR3 has 13 residues. V was clipped by 0 bases and J by 4 bases, with 7 bases between them. CDR1 SGDLS and CDR2 YYNGEE come from the germline V gene. CDR3 loop: CASSVAKGTEAFF. CDR3 sequence (DNA): TGTGCCAGCAGCGTAGCTAAGGGCACTGAAGCTTTCTTT.

The table lists this clonotype with many counts. J is TRBJ2-1 and V is TRBV24-1; 11 bases line up with TRBD1. The germline V gene encodes CDR1 KGHDR and CDR2 SFDVKD. The CDR3 is 13 amino acids. V dropped 9 bases and J dropped 3; count of bases not matched to a gene: 0. The CDR3 DNA is TGTGCCACCGGGACAGGGGGCTACAATGAGCAGTTCTTC. It specifies CATGTGGYNEQFF.

This clonotype has just a few counts. Just one base apart from a much larger clone, this may be a read error. CDR3 loop: CASSRRSSTDTQYF. The CDR3 nucleotides read TGTGCCAGCAGTCGGAGGAGTAGCACAGATACGCAGTATTTT. This chain uses TRBV6-5 with TRBJ2-3, with a weak D call TRBD2 (5 bases). The CDR3 has 14 amino acids. Germline-derived CDR1 and CDR2 are MNHEY and SVGAGI. Trimming took 5 bases from V and 0 from J, leaving 9 bases between them.

This clonotype was seen more than once but under ten times. J is TRBJ2-4 and V is TRBV4-3; D possibly uses TRBD1 or TRBD2 (5 bases each). Deletions cut 1 base from V and 2 bases from J, with 18 bases between. The CDR3 totals 18 residues. Germline CDR1 and CDR2: LGHNA and YSLEER. CDR3 in DNA: TGCGCCAGCAGCCAAGTTCTCCGGGACGGTGGGACCAAAAACATTCAGTACTTC. Translation gives CASSQVLRDGGTKNIQYF.

This clonotype was found many times. Written as DNA, the CDR3 is TGTGCCAGCAGCGTTACTAGCGGGTTCTACAATGAGCAGTTCTTC. It is translated as CASSVTSGFYNEQFF. The chain employs TRBV11-2 and TRBJ2-1; 9 bases agree with TRBD2. The length of the CDR3 is 15 residues. Per germline, CDR1 SGHAT and CDR2 FQNNGV. The V segment lost 5 bases and the J segment 3 bases; nucleotides outside the gene matches: 5.

This clonotype was detected only a few times. Given a much more abundant clone one base away, this may be a read error. The chain carries TRBV20-1 and TRBJ2-7, with D possibly TRBD1 on 5 matching bases. The germline V gene encodes CDR1 DFQATT and CDR2 SNEGSKA (reference sequence). There are 13 residues in the CDR3. The CDR3 reads CSGLGQGSYAQYF. The CDR3 coding sequence is TGCAGTGGCTTGGGGCAGGGCTCCTACGCGCAGTACTTC.

In this sample, this clonotype turned up a few times. A much larger clone differs from this one at a single base, so this may be a read error. The V call is TRBV5-5, the J call TRBJ1-2; 7 bases fit TRBD1. V was clipped by 4 bases and J by 4 bases; unmatched bases: 13. The germline V gene has CDR1 SGHKS and CDR2 YYEKEE (reference sequence). The CDR3 is made up of 16 amino acids. The CDR3 loop reads CASSVGQAAYLYGYTF. CDR3 coding DNA: TGTGCCAGCAGCGTAGGACAGGCGGCTTACCTCTATGGCTACACCTTC.

This clonotype appeared a few times. A read error is possible here, since a much larger clone lies one base away. The J gene is TRBJ2-1, the V gene TRBV5-5; D remains unclear. CDR3 length equals 10 residues. The V gene's germline CDR1 is SGHKS and CDR2 YYEKEE (reference sequence). The CDR3 is CASSHYEPFF. CDR3 sequence (DNA): TGTGCCAGCAGCCATTATGAGCCGTTCTTC.

The table lists this clonotype with many counts. V and J are TRBV20-1 and TRBJ2-1; TRBD2 might be the D (6 bases). Per germline, CDR1 DFQATT and CDR2 SNEGSKA (reference sequence). The CDR3 covers 11 residues. V lost 3 bases and J lost 7, with 7 bases in between. CDR3: CSARRGNEQFF. In nucleotides, the CDR3 is TGCAGTGCTAGGCGGGGAAATGAGCAGTTCTTC.

This clonotype was observed many times. The chain has TRBV7-2 and TRBJ2-7, with 10 bases matching TRBD2. V shed 1 base, J shed 7 bases, and the junction held 16 bases outside the gene matches. There are 18 residues in the CDR3. CDR1 is SGHTA and CDR2 is FQGNSA in the germline V gene. CDR3 residues: CASSLDPFLAGVSEEQYF. CDR3 nucleotide sequence: TGTGCCAGCAGCTTAGATCCCTTCCTAGCGGGAGTGTCGGAAGAGCAGTACTTC.

This clonotype was recorded many times. This chain connects TRBV19 to TRBJ2-1; no definite D call. Trimming took off 3 bases at V and 3 bases at J, with 9 bases between the two ends. This CDR3 is built from 14 residues. The germline V gene encodes CDR1 LNHDA and CDR2 SQIVND (reference sequence). CDR3 in DNA: TGTGCCAGTAGTATGGCCAGAAACTACAATGAGCAGTTCTTC. Its translation: CASSMARNYNEQFF.

Concerning this clonotype: Possible read error: a much larger clone is one base away. The gene calls are TRBV20-1 and TRBJ1-6; D call uncertain. Germline CDR1 and CDR2: DFQATT and SNEGSKA (reference sequence). The CDR3 is 12 amino acids. Between the trimmed V and J ends, which lost 0 bases and 18 bases, there was a span of 15 bases. CDR3 coding DNA: TGCAGTGCTAGAGATGGGCAGTCACCCTCCCACTTT. Its translation is CSARDGQSPSHF.